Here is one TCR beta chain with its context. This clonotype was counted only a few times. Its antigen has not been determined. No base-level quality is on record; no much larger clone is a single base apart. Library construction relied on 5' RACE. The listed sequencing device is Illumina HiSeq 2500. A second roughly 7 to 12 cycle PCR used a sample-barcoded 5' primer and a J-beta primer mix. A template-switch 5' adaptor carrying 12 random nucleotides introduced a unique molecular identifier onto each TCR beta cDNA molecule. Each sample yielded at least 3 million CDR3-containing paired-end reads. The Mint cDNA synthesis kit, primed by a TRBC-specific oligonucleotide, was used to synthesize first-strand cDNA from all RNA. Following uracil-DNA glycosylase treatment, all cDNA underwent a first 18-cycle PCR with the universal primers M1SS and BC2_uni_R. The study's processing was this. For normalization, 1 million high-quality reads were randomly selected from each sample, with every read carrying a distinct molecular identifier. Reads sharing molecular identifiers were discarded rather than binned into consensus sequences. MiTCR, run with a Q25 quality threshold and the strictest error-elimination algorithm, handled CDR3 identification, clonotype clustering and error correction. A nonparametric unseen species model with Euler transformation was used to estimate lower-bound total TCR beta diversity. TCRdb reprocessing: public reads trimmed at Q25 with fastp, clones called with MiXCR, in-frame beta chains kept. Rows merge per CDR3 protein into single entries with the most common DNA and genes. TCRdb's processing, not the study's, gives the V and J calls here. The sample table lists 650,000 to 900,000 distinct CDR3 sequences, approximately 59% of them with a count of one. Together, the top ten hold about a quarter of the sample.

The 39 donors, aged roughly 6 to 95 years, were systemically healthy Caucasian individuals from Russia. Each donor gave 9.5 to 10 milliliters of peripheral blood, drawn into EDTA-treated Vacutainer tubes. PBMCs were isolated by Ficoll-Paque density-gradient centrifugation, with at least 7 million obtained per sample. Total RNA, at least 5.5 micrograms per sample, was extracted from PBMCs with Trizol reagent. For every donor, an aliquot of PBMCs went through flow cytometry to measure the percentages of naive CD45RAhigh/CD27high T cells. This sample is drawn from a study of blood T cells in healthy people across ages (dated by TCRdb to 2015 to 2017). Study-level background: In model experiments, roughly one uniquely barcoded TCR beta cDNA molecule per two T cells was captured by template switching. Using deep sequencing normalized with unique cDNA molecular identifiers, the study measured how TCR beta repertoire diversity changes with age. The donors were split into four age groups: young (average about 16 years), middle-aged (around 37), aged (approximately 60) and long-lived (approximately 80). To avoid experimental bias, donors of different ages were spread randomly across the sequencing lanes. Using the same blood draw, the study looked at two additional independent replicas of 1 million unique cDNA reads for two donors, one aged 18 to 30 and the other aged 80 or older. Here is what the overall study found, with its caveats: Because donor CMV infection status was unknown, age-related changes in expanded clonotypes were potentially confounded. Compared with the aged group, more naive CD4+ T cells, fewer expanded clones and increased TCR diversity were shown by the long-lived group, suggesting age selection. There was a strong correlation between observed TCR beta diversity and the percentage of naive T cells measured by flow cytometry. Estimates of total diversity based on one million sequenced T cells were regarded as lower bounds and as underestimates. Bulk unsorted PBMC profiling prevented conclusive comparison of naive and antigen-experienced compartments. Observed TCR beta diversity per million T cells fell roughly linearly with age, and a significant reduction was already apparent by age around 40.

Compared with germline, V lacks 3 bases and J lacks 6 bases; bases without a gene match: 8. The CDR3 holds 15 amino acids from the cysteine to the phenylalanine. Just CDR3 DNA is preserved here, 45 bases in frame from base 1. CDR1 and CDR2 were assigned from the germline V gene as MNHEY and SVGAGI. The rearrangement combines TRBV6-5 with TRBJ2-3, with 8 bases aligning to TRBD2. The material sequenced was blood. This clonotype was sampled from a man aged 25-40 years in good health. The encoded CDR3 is CASSYLAGGRDTQYF. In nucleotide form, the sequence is TGTGCCAGCAGTTATCTTGCGGGGGGCAGGGATACGCAGTATTTT.